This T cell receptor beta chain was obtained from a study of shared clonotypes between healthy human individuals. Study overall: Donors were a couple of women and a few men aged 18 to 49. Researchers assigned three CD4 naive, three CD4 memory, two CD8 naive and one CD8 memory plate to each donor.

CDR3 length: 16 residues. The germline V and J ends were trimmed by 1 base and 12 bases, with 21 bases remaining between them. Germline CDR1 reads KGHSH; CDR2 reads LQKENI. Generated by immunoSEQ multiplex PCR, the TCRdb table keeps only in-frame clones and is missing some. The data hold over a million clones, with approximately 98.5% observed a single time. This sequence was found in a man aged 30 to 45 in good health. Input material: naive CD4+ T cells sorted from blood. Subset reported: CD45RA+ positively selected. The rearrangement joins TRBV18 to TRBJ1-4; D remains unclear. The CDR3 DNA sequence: TGTGCCAGCTCACCACTTCGGGAGCAACTAATGTCCGAACTGTTTTTT. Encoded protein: CASSPLREQLMSELFF.